The 13 T cell receptor beta chains given below trace back to one sample, sequenced in a study of OX40 agonist ivuxolimab in advanced cancers. The data were produced by immunoSEQ multiplex PCR, yet TCRdb's version contains in-frame clones alone and is incomplete. The table lists some 90,000 clones, 92% of them singletons, with more than 0.95% in the top ten. The specimen was CD4+ or CD8+ T cells sorted from blood, collected in a trial of the OX40 agonist ivuxolimab. Receptors were obtained from an adult with an advanced solid tumor such as melanoma, head and neck, liver or kidney cancer.

The chain employs TRBV29-1 and TRBJ2-3; 7 nucleotides agree with TRBD2. V lost 7 bases to trimming and J lost 3 bases; unmatched junction nucleotides: 10. Germline V lookup: CDR1 SQVTM, CDR2 ANQGSEA. The CDR3 covers 14 residues. The CDR3 sequence: CSGKREGRTDTQYF. For the CDR3, the DNA is TGCAGCGGCAAGAGGGAGGGTCGGACAGATACGCAGTATTTT.

V usage is TRBV9 and J usage is TRBJ2-3; 11 bases align to TRBD2. CDR3 length equals 18 residues. V trimming: 3 bases; J trimming: 1 base; junction bases outside the gene matches: 10. The germline gives CDR1 SGDLS, CDR2 YYNGEE. The CDR3 spells CASSASSLAGGGTDTQYF. As DNA, the CDR3 is TGTGCCAGCAGCGCGAGCTCCCTAGCGGGAGGCGGCACAGATACGCAGTATTTT.

This chain links TRBV5-1 with TRBJ2-1; TRBD1 aligns across 12 bases. This CDR3 comprises 15 residues. The V gene end was trimmed by 0 bases and the J gene end by 6 bases; junction bases not matched to a gene: 1. The V gene's germline CDR1 is SGHRS and CDR2 YFSETQ. The CDR3: CASSLAGQGANEQFF. The CDR3 nucleotides read TGCGCCAGCAGCTTGGCGGGACAGGGGGCCAATGAGCAGTTCTTC.

This clone was observed once. The chain recombines TRBV4-3 with TRBJ2-2; the match to TRBD2 covers 8 bases. The V segment lost 2 bases and the J segment 4 bases; nucleotides outside the gene matches: 3. Per germline, CDR1 LGHNA and CDR2 YSLEER. This CDR3 is 15 amino acids long. The CDR3 DNA reads TGCGCCAGCAGCCAATCGGGGGGGCCCACCGGGGAGCTGTTTTTT. Its translation is CASSQSGGPTGELFF.

The chain joins TRBV7-9 to TRBJ2-5; D tentatively fits TRBD1 or TRBD2 (5 bases each). CDR3 size: 17 residues. The germline gives CDR1 SEHNR, CDR2 FQNEAQ (reference sequence). Trimming removed 6 bases at V and 3 bases at J, with 23 bases between. In DNA form, the CDR3 reads TGTGCCAGCAGTTATTTACGGGGAACAGGTTCCAAAGAGACCCAGTACTTC. It specifies CASSYLRGTGSKETQYF. Variable domain in full (rest from reference TRBV7-9 and TRBJ2-5): DTGVSQNPRHKITKRGQNVTFRCDPISEHNRLYWYRQTLGQGPEFLTYFQNEAQLEKSRLLSDRFSAERPKGSFSTLEIQRTEQGDSAMYLCASSYLRGTGSKETQYFGPGTRLLVL.

The chain joins TRBV2 to TRBJ1-3; 9 nucleotides align to TRBD1. V lost 8 bases and J lost 0; bases outside the gene matches: 11. The CDR3 covers 17 residues. The germline gives CDR1 SNHLY, CDR2 FYNNEI. The CDR3 region has the DNA TGTGCCAGCCGGGACAGGGCCCCATCCAGCTCTGGAAACACCATATATTTT. Protein product: CASRDRAPSSSGNTIYF. The variable domain in full, completed from reference TRBV2 and TRBJ1-3, reads EPEVTQTPSHQVTQMGQEVILRCVPISNHLYFYWYRQILGQKVEFLVSFYNNEISEKSEIFDDQFSVERPDGSNFTLKIRSTKLEDSAMYFCASRDRAPSSSGNTIYFGEGSWLTVV.

The rearrangement uses TRBV5-1 and TRBJ2-3; D perhaps matches TRBD2 (5 bases). The V gene lost 4 bases and the J gene lost 0 bases, with 12 bases spanning the gap. There are 15 residues in the CDR3. Germline CDR1 is SGHRS and CDR2 is YFSETQ. CDR3 coding DNA: TGCGCCAGCAGCCCCGGGGTTCTTAGCACAGATACGCAGTATTTT. The encoded protein is CASSPGVLSTDTQYF.

The chain uses TRBV5-8 and TRBJ1-4, with TRBD1 as a possible D gene (5 bases). The CDR3 has 14 amino acids. V was pared by 4 bases and J by 5 bases, with 12 bases between. The V gene's germline CDR1 is SGHTS and CDR2 YDEGEE. CDR3 bases: TGTGCCAGCAGCCAAGGACACCTAAATGAAAAACTGTTTTTT. Its protein is CASSQGHLNEKLFF.

The chain joins TRBV6-1 to TRBJ1-5, with TRBD1 as a possible D gene (5 bases). V was clipped by 4 bases and J by 0 bases, with 13 bases between them. CDR3 length equals 16 residues. Per germline, CDR1 MNHNS and CDR2 SASEGT. CDR3 in DNA: TGTGCCAGCAGTGGCAGACAGCTTAATAGCAATCAGCCCCAGCATTTT. It codes for CASSGRQLNSNQPQHF.

There are a few counts of this clone. The chain combines TRBV28 with TRBJ2-1; 11 bases line up with TRBD2. J was trimmed by 15 bases and V by 2 bases; bases with no gene match: 9. CDR3 size: 14 residues. Germline V lookup: CDR1 MDHEN, CDR2 SYDVKM. The CDR3 bases are TGTGCCAGCAGTTTAAGACTTCGGGGACTAGCGGCGTTCTTC. Protein product: CASSLRLRGLAAFF.

This clone occurred once. The chain carries TRBV11-3 and TRBJ2-3, with a weak D call TRBD2 (5 bases). The germline V gene encodes CDR1 SGHNT and CDR2 YENEEA. The germline V and J ends were trimmed by 5 bases and 2 bases, with 14 bases remaining between them. The CDR3 extends over 15 amino acids. The CDR3, as DNA: TGTGCCAGCAGCATTGGACTGTCTTACACAGATACGCAGTATTTT. It yields the protein CASSIGLSYTDTQYF.

The J gene is TRBJ2-7, the V gene TRBV4-1; the D is unclear. CDR1 and CDR2 (germline): MGHRA, YSYEKL. There are 15 residues in the CDR3. V was cut by 1 base and J by 0 bases, with 10 bases left in between. CDR3 DNA sequence: TGCGCCAGCAGCCAAGCAGGTCTTAGCTCCTACGAGCAGTACTTC. Translation gives CASSQAGLSSYEQYF.

This clone came up a few times. The J gene is TRBJ2-1, the V gene TRBV21-1; TRBD2, the D gene given by the table, was not confirmed from the DNA. TRBV21-1 is a pseudogene. The CDR3 sequence is 16 residues long. The CDR3 here is CASSPTGTSKRNEQFF. CDR3 nucleotides: TGTGCCAGCAGCCCTACCGGGACTAGCAAGCGAAATGAGCAGTTCTTC.